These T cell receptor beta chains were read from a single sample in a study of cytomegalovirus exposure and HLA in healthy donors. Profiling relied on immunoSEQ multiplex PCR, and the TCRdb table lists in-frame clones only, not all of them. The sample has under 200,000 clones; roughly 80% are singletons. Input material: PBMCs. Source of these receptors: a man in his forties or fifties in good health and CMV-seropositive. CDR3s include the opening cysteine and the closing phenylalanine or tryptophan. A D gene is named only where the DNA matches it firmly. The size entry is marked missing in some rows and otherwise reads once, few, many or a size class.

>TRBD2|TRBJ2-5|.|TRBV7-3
TGTGCCAGCAGCTCCGCGGGGGAAGAGACCCAGTACTTC
CASSSAGEETQYF
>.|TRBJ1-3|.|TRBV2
TGTGCCAGCAGTGAATTCATGGGCAGCTCTGGAAACACCATATATTTT
CASSEFMGSSGNTIYF
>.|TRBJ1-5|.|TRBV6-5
TGTGCCAGCAGTTTACTTGTAAATCAGCCCCAGCATTTT
CASSLLVNQPQHF
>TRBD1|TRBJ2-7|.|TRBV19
TGTGCCAGTAGCAGGGACAGAGCCTCCTACGAGCAGTACTTC
CASSRDRASYEQYF
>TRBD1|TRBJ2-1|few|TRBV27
TGTGCCAGCAACAGGGGATGGACTTACAATGAGCAGTTCTTC
CASNRGWTYNEQFF
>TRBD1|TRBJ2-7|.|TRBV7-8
TGTGCCAGCAGCTACCCGACAGGGTCCGGCCTAAGGCAGTACTTC
CASSYPTGSGLRQYF
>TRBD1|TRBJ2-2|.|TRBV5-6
TGTGCCACCCAGGCGAGCCCGACAGGGGCCGGGGAGCTGTTTTTT
CATQASPTGAGELFF
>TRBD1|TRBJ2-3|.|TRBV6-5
TGTGCCAGCAGTTACGGACAGGGTCTGAATACGCAGTATTTT
CASSYGQGLNTQYF
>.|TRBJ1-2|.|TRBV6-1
TGCGCCAGCAGTGTTGGGGGGGCCTATGGCTACACCTTC
CASSVGGAYGYTF
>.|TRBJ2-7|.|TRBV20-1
TGCAGTGCCCGACAAGGGGACGAGCAGTACTTC
CSARQGDEQYF
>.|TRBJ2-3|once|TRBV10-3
TGTGCCATCAGTGCGCTACTACAATCGGGAGATACGCAGTATTTT
CAISALLQSGDTQYF
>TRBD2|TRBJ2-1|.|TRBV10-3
TGTGCCATCAATCCTGGCGGGGGGTCTTACAATGAGCAGTTCTTC
CAINPGGGSYNEQFF
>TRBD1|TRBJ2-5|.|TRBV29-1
TGCAGCGTGAACAGGGGACAAGGCGAGACCCAGTACTTC
CSVNRGQGETQYF
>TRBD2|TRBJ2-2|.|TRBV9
TGTGCCAGCAGCGGATCTCCAATTAGCGGGGGCGATACCGGGGAGCTGTTTTTT
CASSGSPISGGDTGELFF
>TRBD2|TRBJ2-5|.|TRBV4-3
TGCGCCAGCAGCCAAGAGAGGACTAGCCAAGAGACCCAGTACTTC
CASSQERTSQETQYF
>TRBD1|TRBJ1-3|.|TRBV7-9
TGTGCCAGCAGCGCGGGACAGAGCAACTCTGGAAACACCATATATTTT
CASSAGQSNSGNTIYF
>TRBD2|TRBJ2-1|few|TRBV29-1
TGCAGCGTTTCCAGGACTAGCGGGGGAGAAGAGCAGTTCTTC
CSVSRTSGGEEQFF
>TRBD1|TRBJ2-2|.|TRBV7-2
TGTGCCAGCAGCTTAGTACAGGGGGCAGGCACCGGGGAGCTGTTTTTT
CASSLVQGAGTGELFF
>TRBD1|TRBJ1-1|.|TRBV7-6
TGTGCCAGCAGCTTAGATACAGGGGGCGCGGACACTGAAGCTTTCTTT
CASSLDTGGADTEAFF
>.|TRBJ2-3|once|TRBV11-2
TGTGCCAGCAGCTTAGTTCCGGGGGACCTCACAGATACGCAGTATTTT
CASSLVPGDLTDTQYF
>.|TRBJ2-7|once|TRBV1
TGCACCAGCACTACGCAGGGGTTCTCCTACGAGCAGTACTTC
CTSTTQGFSYEQYF
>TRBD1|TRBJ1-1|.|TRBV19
TGTGCCAGTAGGACAGGGATAGCCTTTGAAGCTTTCTTT
CASRTGIAFEAFF
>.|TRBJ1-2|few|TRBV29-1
TGCAGCGTGGGGGGGACTGGCTACACCTTC
CSVGGTGYTF
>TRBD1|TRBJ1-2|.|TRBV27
TGTGCCAGCAGTAAACGCCCTGACAGGGGTGATGGCTACACCTTC
CASSKRPDRGDGYTF
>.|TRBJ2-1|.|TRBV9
TGTGCCAGCAGCCCAGTGCGCGGCAATGAGCAGTTCTTC
CASSPVRGNEQFF
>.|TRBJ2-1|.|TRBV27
TGTGCCAGCAGTTCCATATCCGGGACTTTCTCCTACAATGAGCAGTTCTTC
CASSSISGTFSYNEQFF
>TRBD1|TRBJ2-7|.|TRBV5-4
TGTGCCAGCAGCGCCGGGACAGCCTCCTACGAGCAGTACTTC
CASSAGTASYEQYF
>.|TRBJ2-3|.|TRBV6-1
TGTGCCAGCAGTCCTCGCCTAGACACAGATACGCAGTATTTT
CASSPRLDTDTQYF
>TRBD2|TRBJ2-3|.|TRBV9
TGTGCCAGCAGCGTAGGCAGCGGGGCTAGCACAGATACGCAGTATTTT
CASSVGSGASTDTQYF
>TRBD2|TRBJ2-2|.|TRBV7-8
TGTGCCAGTAAAGTAGCGGGGGGAAACACCGGGGAGCTGTTTTTT
CASKVAGGNTGELFF
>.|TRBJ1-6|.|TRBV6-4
TGTGCCAGCAGCATCCCCCTTCAGGGTTCACCCCTCCACTTT
CASSIPLQGSPLHF
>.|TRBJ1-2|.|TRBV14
TGTGCCAGCAGCCTTTTGGCGAGAGGGAGAAAAGATGGCTACACCTTC
CASSLLARGRKDGYTF
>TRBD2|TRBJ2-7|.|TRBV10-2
TGCGCCAGCAGTGCTGCTAGCGGGGGTTACTACGAGCAGTACTTC
CASSAASGGYYEQYF
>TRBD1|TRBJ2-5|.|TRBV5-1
TGCGCCAGCAGCTCAGGTCCCCGTCAGGGGGCCCAGTACTTC
CASSSGPRQGAQYF
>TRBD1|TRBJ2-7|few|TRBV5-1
TGCGCCAGCAGCTTGGTACAGGGGTCTGGGATCGAGCAGTACTTC
CASSLVQGSGIEQYF
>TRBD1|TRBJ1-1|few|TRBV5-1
TGCGCCAGCAGCTGGGGACAGAACATAGCTGAAGCTTTCTTT
CASSWGQNIAEAFF
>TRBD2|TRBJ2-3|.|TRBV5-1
TGCGCCAGCAGGCTAGCGGGGGTCAGCACAGATACGCAGTATTTT
CASRLAGVSTDTQYF
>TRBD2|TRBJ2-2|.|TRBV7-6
TGTGCCAGCAGCCCCGGGACTAGCGGGGGGTCCGGGGAGCTGTTTTTT
CASSPGTSGGSGELFF
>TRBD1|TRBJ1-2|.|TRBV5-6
TGTGCCAGCAGCCCGGACAGGGTTGTCGATGGCTACACCTTC
CASSPDRVVDGYTF
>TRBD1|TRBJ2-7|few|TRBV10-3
TGTGCCATCAGTGGACAGGGTGACTCCTACGAGCAGTACTTC
CAISGQGDSYEQYF
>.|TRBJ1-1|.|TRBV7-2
TGTGCCAGCAGAAGACACCTCAACACTGAAGCTTTCTTT
CASRRHLNTEAFF
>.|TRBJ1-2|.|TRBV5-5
TGTGCCAGCAGCTTGAGTCGCAGGGAAAACTATGGCTACACCTTC
CASSLSRRENYGYTF
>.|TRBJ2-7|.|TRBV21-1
TGTGCCAGCAGCACTCAACCGGACAGGGCCTCCACCTACGAGCAGTACTTC
CASSTQPDRASTYEQYF
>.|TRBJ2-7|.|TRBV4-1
TGCGCCAGCAGCCAAGTAAGGGGTACTCCTAGAGAGCAGTACTTC
CASSQVRGTPREQYF
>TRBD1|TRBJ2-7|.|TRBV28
TGTGCCAGCAGAGAGGGACAGATCTCCTACGAGCAGTACTTC
CASREGQISYEQYF
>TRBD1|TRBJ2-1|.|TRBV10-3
TGTGCCATCAGTGCGGAGCTGGGACAGATCCGTTACAATGAGCAGTTCTTC
CAISAELGQIRYNEQFF
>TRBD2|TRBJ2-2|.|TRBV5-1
TGCGCCAGCAGCACGGACGGGGGGGCATCCGGGGAGCTGTTTTTT
CASSTDGGASGELFF
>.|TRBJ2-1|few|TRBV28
TGTGCCAGCGTAACAGTCGATGAGCAGTTCTTC
CASVTVDEQFF
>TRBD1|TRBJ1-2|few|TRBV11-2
TGTGCCAGCAGCCCAGGGGACAGGACTACTAACTATGGCTACACCTTC
CASSPGDRTTNYGYTF
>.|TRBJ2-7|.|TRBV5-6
TGTGCCAGCAGCTTGGGTGGGAGGAACTACTTC
CASSLGGRNYF
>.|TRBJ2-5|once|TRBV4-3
TGCGCCAGCAGCCAAGACCACCCCCAGGGCAGTGCGGAGACCCAGTACTTC
CASSQDHPQGSAETQYF
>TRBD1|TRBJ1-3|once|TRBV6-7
TGTGCCAGCAGTTACACTCTATACAGGGGACCCGGAAACACCATATATTTT
CASSYTLYRGPGNTIYF
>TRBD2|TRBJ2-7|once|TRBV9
TGTGCCAGCAGCCCTAGCGGGGGCCGTTCGGAGCAGTACTTC
CASSPSGGRSEQYF
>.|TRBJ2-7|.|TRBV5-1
TGCGCCAGCAGTGACAGTTCCCTCTACGAGCAGTACTTC
CASSDSSLYEQYF
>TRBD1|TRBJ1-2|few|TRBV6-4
TGTGCCAGCAGTGACTCGGGGACAGGGTTTGGCTACACCTTC
CASSDSGTGFGYTF
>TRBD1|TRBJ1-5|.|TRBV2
TGTGCCAGCAGCCGGACAGGTTTCAATCAGCCCCAGCATTTT
CASSRTGFNQPQHF
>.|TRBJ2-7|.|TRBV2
TGTGCCAGCAGTGAGACCAGGGCCGAGCAGTACTTC
CASSETRAEQYF
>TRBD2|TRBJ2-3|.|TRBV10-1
TGCGCCAGCAGTGATTTGGCGGGGGTCACAGATACGCAGTATTTT
CASSDLAGVTDTQYF
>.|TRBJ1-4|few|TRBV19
TGTGCCAGTAGTACCCCCGCGGACAGAGGAGCTGAAAAACTGTTTTTT
CASSTPADRGAEKLFF